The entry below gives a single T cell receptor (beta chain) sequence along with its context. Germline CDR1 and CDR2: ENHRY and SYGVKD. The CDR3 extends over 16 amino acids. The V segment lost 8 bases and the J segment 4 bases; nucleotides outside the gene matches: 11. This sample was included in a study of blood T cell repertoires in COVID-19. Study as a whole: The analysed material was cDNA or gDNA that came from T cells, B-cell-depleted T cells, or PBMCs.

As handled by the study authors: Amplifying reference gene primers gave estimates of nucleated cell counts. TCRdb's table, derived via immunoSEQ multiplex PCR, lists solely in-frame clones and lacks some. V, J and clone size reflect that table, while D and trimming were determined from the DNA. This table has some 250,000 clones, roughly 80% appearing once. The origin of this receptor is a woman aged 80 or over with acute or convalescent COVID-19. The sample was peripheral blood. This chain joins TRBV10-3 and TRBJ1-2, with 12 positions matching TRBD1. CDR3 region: CAIGRDRGLEPYGYTF. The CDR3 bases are TGTGCCATCGGTAGGGACAGGGGGCTCGAACCCTATGGCTACACCTTC.